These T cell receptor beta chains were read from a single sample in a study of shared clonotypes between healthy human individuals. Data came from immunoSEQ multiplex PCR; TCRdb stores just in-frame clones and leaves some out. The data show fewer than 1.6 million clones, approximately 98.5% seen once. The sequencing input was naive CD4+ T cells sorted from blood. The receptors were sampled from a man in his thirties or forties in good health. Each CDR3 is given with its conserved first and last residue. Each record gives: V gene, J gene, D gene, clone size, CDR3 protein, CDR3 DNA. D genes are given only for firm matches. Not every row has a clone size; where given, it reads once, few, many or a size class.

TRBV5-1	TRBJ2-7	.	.	CASSLDPSSYEQYF	TGCGCCAGCAGCTTGGACCCGAGCTCCTACGAGCAGTACTTC
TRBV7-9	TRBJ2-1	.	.	CASSQSRVQGRVRRDEQFF	TGTGCCAGCAGTCAGTCACGTGTACAGGGAAGGGTCAGGCGCGATGAGCAGTTCTTC
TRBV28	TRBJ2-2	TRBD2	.	CASSLPQLAGRGPGELFF	TGTGCCAGCAGTTTACCGCAACTAGCGGGAAGGGGACCCGGGGAGCTGTTTTTT
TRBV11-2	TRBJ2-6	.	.	CASSFSSGANVLTF	TGTGCCAGCAGCTTCAGCTCTGGGGCCAACGTCCTGACTTTC
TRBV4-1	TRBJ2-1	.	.	CASSRVNLGVTYNEQFF	TGCGCCAGCAGCCGAGTAAATCTGGGAGTAACCTACAATGAGCAGTTCTTC
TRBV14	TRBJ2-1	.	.	CASSQDLSPYNEQFF	TGTGCCAGCAGCCAAGATCTATCCCCCTACAATGAGCAGTTCTTC
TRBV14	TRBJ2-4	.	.	CASSQQGSAKNIQYF	TGTGCCAGCAGCCAGCAGGGGTCGGCCAAAAACATTCAGTACTTC
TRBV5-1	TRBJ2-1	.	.	CASSLAASVEVEQFF	TGCGCCAGCAGCTTGGCGGCTAGCGTGGAGGTTGAGCAGTTCTTC
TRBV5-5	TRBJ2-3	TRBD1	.	CASSSADRANTDTQYF	TGTGCCAGCAGCTCCGCGGACAGGGCTAACACAGATACGCAGTATTTT
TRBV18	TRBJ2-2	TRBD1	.	CASSQSWTGPSNTGELFF	TGTGCCAGCTCACAATCCTGGACAGGGCCCTCGAACACCGGGGAGCTGTTTTTT
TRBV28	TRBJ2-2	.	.	CASSWGSNTGELFF	TGTGCCAGCAGTTGGGGATCGAACACCGGGGAGCTGTTTTTT
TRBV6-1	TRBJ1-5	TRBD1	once	CASIRDRGQPQHF	TGTGCCAGCATAAGAGACAGGGGTCAGCCCCAGCATTTT
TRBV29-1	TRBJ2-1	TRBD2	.	CSFRTSGRAHNEQFF	TGCAGCTTCAGGACTAGCGGGAGGGCCCACAATGAGCAGTTCTTC
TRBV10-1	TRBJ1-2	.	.	CATSEAANYGYTF	TGCGCCACCTCCGAGGCGGCTAACTATGGCTACACCTTC
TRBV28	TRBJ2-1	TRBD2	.	CASGSYNEQFF	TGCGCTAGCGGGAGCTACAATGAGCAGTTCTTC
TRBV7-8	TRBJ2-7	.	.	CASSRGEGVFPYEQYF	TGTGCCAGCAGCCGCGGTGAAGGGGTCTTTCCCTACGAGCAGTACTTC
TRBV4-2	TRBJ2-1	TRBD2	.	CASSIRTSGIRDEQFF	TGTGCCAGCAGCATTCGGACTAGCGGGATTCGTGATGAGCAGTTCTTC
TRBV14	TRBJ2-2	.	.	CASSQVRNTGELFF	TGTGCCAGCAGCCAAGTTAGGAATACCGGGGAGCTGTTTTTT
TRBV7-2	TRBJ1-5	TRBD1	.	CASSEGTGKNQPQHF	TGTGCCAGCAGCGAGGGGACAGGGAAGAATCAGCCCCAGCATTTT
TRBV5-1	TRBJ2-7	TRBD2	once	CASSTGLAGGGSYEQYF	TGCGCCAGCAGCACGGGACTAGCGGGAGGAGGCTCCTACGAGCAGTACTTC
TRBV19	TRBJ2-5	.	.	CASSMSRVRETQYF	TGTGCCAGTAGTATGTCCAGGGTCAGGGAGACCCAGTACTTC
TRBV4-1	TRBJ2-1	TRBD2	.	CASRSSLAVKNEQFF	TGCGCCAGCAGGTCTTCACTAGCGGTAAAGAATGAGCAGTTCTTC
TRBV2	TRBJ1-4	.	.	CASRATGTTNEKLFF	TGTGCCAGCAGGGCGACGGGAACAACTAATGAAAAACTGTTTTTT
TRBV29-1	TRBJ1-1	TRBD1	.	CSVGAMTGGSTEAFF	TGCAGCGTTGGGGCGATGACAGGGGGGTCCACTGAAGCTTTCTTT
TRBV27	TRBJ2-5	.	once	CASSGSSGTQYF	TGTGCCAGCAGTGGAAGTTCCGGGACCCAGTACTTC
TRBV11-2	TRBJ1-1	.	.	CASSLDSPLGTEAFF	TGTGCCAGCAGCTTAGATAGCCCCCTTGGCACTGAAGCTTTCTTT
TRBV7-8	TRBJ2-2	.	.	CASNRDTGELFF	TGTGCCAGCAACAGGGACACCGGGGAGCTGTTTTTT
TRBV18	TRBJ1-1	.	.	CASSPLAAGQGTEAFF	TGTGCCAGCTCACCACTTGCCGCAGGGCAGGGGACTGAAGCTTTCTTT
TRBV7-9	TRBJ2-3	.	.	CASSYRGVTDTQYF	TGTGCCAGCAGCTATCGCGGGGTCACAGATACGCAGTATTTT
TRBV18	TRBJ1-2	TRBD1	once	CASSKTGPPINYGYTF	TGTGCCAGCTCGAAGACAGGGCCTCCTATTAACTATGGCTACACCTTC
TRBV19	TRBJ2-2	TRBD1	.	CASSMTGIGNIGELFF	TGTGCCAGTAGTATGACAGGGATTGGTAACATCGGGGAGCTGTTTTTT
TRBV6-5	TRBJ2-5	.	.	CASSYGGTMGTQYF	TGTGCCAGCAGTTACGGCGGGACCATGGGGACCCAGTACTTC
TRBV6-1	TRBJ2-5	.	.	CASLAHRSAGETQYF	TGTGCCAGCTTGGCTCACAGGTCCGCGGGAGAGACCCAGTACTTC
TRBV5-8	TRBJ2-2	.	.	CASSIKRTGELFF	TGTGCCAGCAGCATAAAGAGGACCGGGGAGCTGTTTTTT
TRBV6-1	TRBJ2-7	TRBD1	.	CASSARDRGNEQYF	TGTGCCAGCAGTGCCCGGGACAGGGGCAACGAGCAGTACTTC
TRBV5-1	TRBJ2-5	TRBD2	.	CASSLGFAGDETQYF	TGCGCCAGCAGCTTGGGATTTGCGGGAGACGAGACCCAGTACTTC
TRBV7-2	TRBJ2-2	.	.	CASSPPLGRGVNTGELFF	TGTGCCAGCAGCCCACCCCTTGGGCGGGGAGTGAACACCGGGGAGCTGTTTTTT
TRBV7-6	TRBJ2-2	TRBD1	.	CASSFGRGRTGELFF	TGTGCCAGCAGCTTCGGCAGGGGGCGCACCGGGGAGCTGTTTTTT
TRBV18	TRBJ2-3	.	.	CASSGTLSTDTQYF	TGTGCCAGCTCCGGGACTCTTAGCACAGATACGCAGTATTTT
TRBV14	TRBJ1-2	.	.	CASSQDPPGRLNGYTF	TGTGCCAGCAGCCAAGATCCCCCGGGCAGACTCAATGGCTACACCTTC
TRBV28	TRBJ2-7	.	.	CASSEAWGSPYEQYF	TGTGCCAGCAGTGAGGCATGGGGGTCCCCCTACGAGCAGTACTTC
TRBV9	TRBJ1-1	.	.	CASSVDTSLTEAFF	TGTGCCAGCAGCGTAGACACTTCTCTCACTGAAGCTTTCTTT
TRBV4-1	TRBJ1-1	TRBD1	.	CASSHGQENTEAFF	TGCGCCAGCAGCCACGGACAGGAGAACACTGAAGCTTTCTTT
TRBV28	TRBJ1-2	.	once	CASSLRQAGYGYTF	TGTGCCAGCAGTTTACGACAGGCGGGCTATGGCTACACCTTC